This paragraph reports one TCR beta chain. No antigen is known for it. The sample originates from a study of blood T cells in healthy people across ages. General study findings and limits: Diversity was higher, and naive CD4+ cells more numerous, in long-lived donors than in aged donors. Expanded clonotype changes were possibly confounded by unknown donor CMV status.

Then a second PCR, running about 7 to 11 cycles, was carried out with a sample-barcoded 5' primer and a J-beta primer mix. Every cDNA molecule carried a tag from a template-switch adaptor bearing 12 random nucleotides. TCRdb reprocessed the 5' RACE reads with MiXCR, giving one entry per CDR3 protein. The table records 750,000 or so distinct CDR3 sequences, around a quarter of them present only once. Trimming cost V 10 bases and J 4 bases, with 20 bases left between them. Germline V gene data show CDR1 as MNHNS and CDR2 as SASEGT. This CDR3 has 16 residues. RNA extraction gave at least 5.5 micrograms of total RNA per sample. The same data also contributed to another study, on T cells of mothers and their children.

This clonotype was sampled from a boy aged 10-17 years in good health. The chain is built from TRBV6-1 and TRBJ2-6, with D perhaps assigned TRBD1 or TRBD2 (7 bases each). Sequencing was carried out using blood. CDR3 DNA sequence: TGTGCCACGGGGGGACAGCCTGCCGTAGGGGCCAACGTCCTGACTTTC. Encoded protein: CATGGQPAVGANVLTF.